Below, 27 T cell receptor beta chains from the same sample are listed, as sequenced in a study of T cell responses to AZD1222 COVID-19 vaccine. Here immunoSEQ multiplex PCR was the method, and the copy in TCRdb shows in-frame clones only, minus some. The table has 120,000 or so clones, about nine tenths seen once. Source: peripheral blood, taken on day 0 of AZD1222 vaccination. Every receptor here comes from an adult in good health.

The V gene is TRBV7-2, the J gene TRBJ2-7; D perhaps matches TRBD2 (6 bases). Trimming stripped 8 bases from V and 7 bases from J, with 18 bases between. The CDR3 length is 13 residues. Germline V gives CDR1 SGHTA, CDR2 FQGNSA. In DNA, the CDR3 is TGTGCCAGCGGCCACTGGAGGGCGGGTGAGCAGTACTTC. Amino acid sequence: CASGHWRAGEQYF.

For the CDR3, the DNA is TGTGCCAGCAGCCAAGGGGGCGGCAACACTGAAGCTTTCTTT. It encodes CASSQGGGNTEAFF. The V and J genes are TRBV3-1 (or the pseudogene TRBV3-2) and TRBJ1-1, with a tentative D call TRBD1 (5 bases). V dropped 1 base and J dropped 2 bases, with 8 bases sitting between them. The CDR3 is 14 residues long. Germline CDR1 LGHDT, CDR2 YNNKEL (reference sequence).

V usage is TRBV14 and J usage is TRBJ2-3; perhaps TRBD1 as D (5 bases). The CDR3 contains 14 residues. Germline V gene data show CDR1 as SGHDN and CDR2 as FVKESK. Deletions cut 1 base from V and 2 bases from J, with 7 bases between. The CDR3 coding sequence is TGTGCCAGCAGCCAAGGGGGCCTCACAGATACGCAGTATTTT. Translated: CASSQGGLTDTQYF.

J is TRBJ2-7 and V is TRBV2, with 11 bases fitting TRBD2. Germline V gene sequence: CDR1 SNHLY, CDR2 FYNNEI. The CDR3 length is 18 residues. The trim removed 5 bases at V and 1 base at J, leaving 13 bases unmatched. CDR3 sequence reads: CASSPYFSTSGVSYEQYF. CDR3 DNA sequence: TGTGCCAGCAGTCCCTATTTCTCGACTAGCGGGGTTTCCTACGAGCAGTACTTC.

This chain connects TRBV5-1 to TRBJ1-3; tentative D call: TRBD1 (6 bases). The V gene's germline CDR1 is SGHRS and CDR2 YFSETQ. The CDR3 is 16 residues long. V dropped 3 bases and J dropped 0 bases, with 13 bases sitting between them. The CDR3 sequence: CASSSGGQSSGNTIYF. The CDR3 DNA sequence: TGCGCCAGCAGCTCCGGGGGGCAGAGCTCTGGAAACACCATATATTTT.

CDR3 sequence reads: CASSPWDHNEQFF. As DNA, the CDR3 is TGTGCCAGCAGCCCCTGGGATCACAATGAGCAGTTCTTC. This chain uses TRBV7-9 with TRBJ2-1; D gene unclear. Germline lookup yields CDR1 SEHNR and CDR2 FQNEAQ (reference sequence). The length of the CDR3 is 13 residues. The germline V and J ends were trimmed by 5 bases and 5 bases, with 10 bases remaining between them.

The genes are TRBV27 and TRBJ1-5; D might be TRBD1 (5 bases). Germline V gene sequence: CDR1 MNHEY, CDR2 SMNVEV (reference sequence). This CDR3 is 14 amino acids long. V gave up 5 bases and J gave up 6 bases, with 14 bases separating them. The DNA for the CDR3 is TGTGCCAGCAGTGAAGGGGAATGGAGTCAGCCCCAGCATTTT. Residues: CASSEGEWSQPQHF.

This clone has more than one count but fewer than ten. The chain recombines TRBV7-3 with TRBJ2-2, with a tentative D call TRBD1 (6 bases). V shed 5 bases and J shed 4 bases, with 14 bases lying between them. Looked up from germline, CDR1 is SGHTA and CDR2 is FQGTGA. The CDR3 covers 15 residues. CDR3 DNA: TGTGCCAGCAGCGGACAGTTAACAGGCACCGGGGAGCTGTTTTTT. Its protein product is CASSGQLTGTGELFF.

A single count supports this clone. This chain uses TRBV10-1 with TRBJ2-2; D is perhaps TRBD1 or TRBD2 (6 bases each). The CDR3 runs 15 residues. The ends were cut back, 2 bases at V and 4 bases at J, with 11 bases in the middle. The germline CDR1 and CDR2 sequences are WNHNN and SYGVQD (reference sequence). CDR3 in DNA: TGCGCCAGCAGTGAGAATGGGGGGCCCACCGGGGAGCTGTTTTTT. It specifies CASSENGGPTGELFF.

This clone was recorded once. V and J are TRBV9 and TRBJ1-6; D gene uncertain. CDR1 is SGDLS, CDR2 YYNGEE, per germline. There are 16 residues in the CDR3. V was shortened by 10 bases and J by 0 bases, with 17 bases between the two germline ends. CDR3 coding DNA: TGTGCCTCTTCTTTGGAGGGAAGCTCCTATAATTCACCCCTCCACTTT. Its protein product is CASSLEGSSYNSPLHF.

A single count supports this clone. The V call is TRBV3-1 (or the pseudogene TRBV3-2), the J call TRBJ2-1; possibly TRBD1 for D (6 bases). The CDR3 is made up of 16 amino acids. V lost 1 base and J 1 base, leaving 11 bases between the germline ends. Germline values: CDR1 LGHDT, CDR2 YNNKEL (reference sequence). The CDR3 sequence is CASSQGTQGSYNEQFF. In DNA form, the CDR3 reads TGTGCCAGCAGCCAAGGAACCCAGGGGTCCTACAATGAGCAGTTCTTC.

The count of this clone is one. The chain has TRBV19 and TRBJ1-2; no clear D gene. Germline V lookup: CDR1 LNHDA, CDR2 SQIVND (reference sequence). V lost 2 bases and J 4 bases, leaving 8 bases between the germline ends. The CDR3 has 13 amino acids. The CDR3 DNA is TGTGCCAGTAGTATAAAGGGTGGCTATGGCTACACCTTC. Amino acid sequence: CASSIKGGYGYTF.

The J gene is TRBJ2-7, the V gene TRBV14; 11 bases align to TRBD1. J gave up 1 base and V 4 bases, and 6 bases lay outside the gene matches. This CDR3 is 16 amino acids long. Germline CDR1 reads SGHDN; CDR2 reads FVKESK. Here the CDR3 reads CASSRAGTGGSYEQYF. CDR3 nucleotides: TGTGCCAGCAGCCGAGCCGGGACAGGGGGATCCTACGAGCAGTACTTC.

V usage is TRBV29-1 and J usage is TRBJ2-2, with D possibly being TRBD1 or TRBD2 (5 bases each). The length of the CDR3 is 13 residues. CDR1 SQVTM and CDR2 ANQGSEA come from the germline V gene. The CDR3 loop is CTARGGTTGELFF. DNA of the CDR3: TGCACCGCCCGTGGTGGGACCACCGGGGAGCTGTTTTTT.

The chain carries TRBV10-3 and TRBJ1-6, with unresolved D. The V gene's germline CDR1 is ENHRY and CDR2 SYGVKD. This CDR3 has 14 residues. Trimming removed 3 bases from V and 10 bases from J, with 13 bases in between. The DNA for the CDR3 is TGTGCCATCAGTGATCCGGTTGGGTCGTCACCCCTCCACTTT. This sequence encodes CAISDPVGSSPLHF.

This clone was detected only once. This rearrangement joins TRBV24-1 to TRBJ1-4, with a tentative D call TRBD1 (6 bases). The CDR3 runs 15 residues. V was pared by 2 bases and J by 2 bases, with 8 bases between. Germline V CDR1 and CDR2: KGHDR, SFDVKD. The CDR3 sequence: CATSDSRGTNEKLFF. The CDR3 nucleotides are TGTGCCACCAGTGATTCCAGGGGCACTAATGAAAAACTGTTTTTT.

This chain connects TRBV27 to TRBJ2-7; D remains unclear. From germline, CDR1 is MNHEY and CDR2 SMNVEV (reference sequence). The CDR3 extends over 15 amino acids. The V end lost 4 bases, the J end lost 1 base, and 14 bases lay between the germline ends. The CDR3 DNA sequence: TGTGCCAGCAGTTCCTCCCCAAAGAGGTCCTACGAGCAGTACTTC. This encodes CASSSSPKRSYEQYF.

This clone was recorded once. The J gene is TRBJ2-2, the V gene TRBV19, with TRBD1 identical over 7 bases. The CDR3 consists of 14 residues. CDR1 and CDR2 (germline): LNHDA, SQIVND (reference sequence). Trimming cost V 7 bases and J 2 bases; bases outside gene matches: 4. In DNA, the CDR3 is TGTGCCAGTAAGGGGACAGCTAACACCGGGGAGCTGTTTTTT. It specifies CASKGTANTGELFF.

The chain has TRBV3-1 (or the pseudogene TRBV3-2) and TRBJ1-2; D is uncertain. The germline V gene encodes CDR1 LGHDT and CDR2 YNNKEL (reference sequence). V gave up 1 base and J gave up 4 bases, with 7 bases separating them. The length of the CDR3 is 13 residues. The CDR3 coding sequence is TGTGCCAGCAGCCAAGCTTTCTCCTATGGCTACACCTTC. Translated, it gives CASSQAFSYGYTF.

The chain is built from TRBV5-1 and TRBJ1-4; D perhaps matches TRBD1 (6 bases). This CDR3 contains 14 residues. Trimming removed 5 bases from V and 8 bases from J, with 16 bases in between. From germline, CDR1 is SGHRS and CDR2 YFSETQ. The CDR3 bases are TGCGCCAGCAGGGATTTGGGGGCTGGGGAAAAACTGTTTTTT. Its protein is CASRDLGAGEKLFF. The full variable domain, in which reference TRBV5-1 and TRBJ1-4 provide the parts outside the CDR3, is KAGVTQTPRYLIKTRGQQVTLSCSPISGHRSVSWYQQTPGQGLQFLFEYFSETQRNKGNFPGRFSGRQFSNSRSEMNVSTLELGDSALYLCASRDLGAGEKLFFGSGTQLSVL.

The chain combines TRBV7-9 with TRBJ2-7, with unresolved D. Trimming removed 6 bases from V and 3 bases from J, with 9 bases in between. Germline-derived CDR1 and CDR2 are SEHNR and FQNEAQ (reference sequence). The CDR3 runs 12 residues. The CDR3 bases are TGTGCCAGCAGTACGATCTACTACGAGCAGTACTTC. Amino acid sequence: CASSTIYYEQYF.

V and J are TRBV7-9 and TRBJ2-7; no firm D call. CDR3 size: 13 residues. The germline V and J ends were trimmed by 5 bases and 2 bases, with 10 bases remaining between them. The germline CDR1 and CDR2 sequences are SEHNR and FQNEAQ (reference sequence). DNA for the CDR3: TGTGCCAGCAGCATCAGACATCCCTACGAGCAGTACTTC. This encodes CASSIRHPYEQYF.

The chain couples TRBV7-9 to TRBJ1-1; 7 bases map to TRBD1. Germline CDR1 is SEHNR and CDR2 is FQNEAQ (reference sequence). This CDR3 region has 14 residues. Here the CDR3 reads CAAITAPRGTEAFF. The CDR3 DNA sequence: TGTGCAGCGATAACCGCCCCCAGGGGGACTGAAGCTTTCTTT.

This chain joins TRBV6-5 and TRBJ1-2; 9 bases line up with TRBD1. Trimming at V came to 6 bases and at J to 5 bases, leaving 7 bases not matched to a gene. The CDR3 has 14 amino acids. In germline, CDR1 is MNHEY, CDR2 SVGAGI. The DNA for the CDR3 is TGTGCCAGCAGGGGAACAGGGGGCGCTTATGGCTACACCTTC. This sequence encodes CASRGTGGAYGYTF.

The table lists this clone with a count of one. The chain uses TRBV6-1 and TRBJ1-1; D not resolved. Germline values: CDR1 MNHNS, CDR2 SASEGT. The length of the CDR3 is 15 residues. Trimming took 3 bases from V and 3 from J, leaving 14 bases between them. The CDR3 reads CASSERPQADTEAFF. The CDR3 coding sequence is TGTGCCAGCAGTGAGAGGCCACAAGCGGACACTGAAGCTTTCTTT.

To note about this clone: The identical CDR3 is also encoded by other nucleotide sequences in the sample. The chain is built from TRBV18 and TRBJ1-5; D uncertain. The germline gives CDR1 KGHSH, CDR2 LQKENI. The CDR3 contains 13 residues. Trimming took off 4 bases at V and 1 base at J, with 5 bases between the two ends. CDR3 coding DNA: TGTGCCAGCTCACAGGGAAGCAATCAGCCCCAGCATTTT. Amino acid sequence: CASSQGSNQPQHF.

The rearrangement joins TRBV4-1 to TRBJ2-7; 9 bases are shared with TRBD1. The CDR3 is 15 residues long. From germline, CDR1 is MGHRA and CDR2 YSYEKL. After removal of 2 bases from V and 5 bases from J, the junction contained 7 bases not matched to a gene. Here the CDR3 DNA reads TGCGCCAGCAGCCAATCTGGGACAGGGAAGAACGAGCAGTACTTC. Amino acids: CASSQSGTGKNEQYF.